These T cell receptor beta chains were read from a single sample in a study of T-cell memory formation after mild COVID-19. TCRdb reprocessed the 5' RACE reads with MiXCR, giving one entry per CDR3 protein. The data contain nearly 40,000 distinct CDR3 sequences, over 5% of them seen just once; the ten biggest clones take up around 0.81%. The sequenced sample was PBMCs or a T cell subset sorted from them (not recorded which). The receptors come from an adult who had mild COVID-19 (a few samples of this study predate the infection). Cell type and time point are not known. CDR3s include the opening cysteine and the closing phenylalanine or tryptophan. A D gene is named only where the DNA matches it firmly. Expanded clones are given a class, and other clones once, few, many or no size at all.

d_call clone_size j_call cdr3_length v_call cdr3_nt cdr3_aa
. many TRBJ2-3 13 TRBV12-3/TRBV12-4 TGTGCCAGCAGTTTGCGTCCTGCAGATACGCAGTATTTT CASSLRPADTQYF
TRBD2 many TRBJ2-3 15 TRBV12-3/TRBV12-4 TGTGCCAGCAGTTTCGCGGGGGGTATCACAGATACGCAGTATTTT CASSFAGGITDTQYF
. few TRBJ2-1 15 TRBV20-1 TGCAGTGCTAGTTTTAGGGGGGTATCCTACAATGAGCAGTTCTTC CSASFRGVSYNEQFF
. few TRBJ2-5 17 TRBV6-1 TGTGCCAGCAACCGGGGTGTGGGAGTTAGCGCCCAGGAGACCCAGTACTTC CASNRGVGVSAQETQYF
. few TRBJ1-3 14 TRBV7-8 TGTGCCAGCAGCTTTGGACAGACTGGAAACACCATATATTTT CASSFGQTGNTIYF
TRBD1 many TRBJ1-1 14 TRBV6-2/TRBV6-3 TGTGCCAGCACAAAGGGACAGGGGAACACTGAAGCTTTCTTT CASTKGQGNTEAFF
TRBD1 few TRBJ1-4 12 TRBV19 TGTGCCAGCCGGGGACAGAACGAAAAACTGTTTTTT CASRGQNEKLFF
. many TRBJ2-7 13 TRBV28 TGTGCCAGCAGTAAATCGGACGGGTACGAGCAGTACTTC CASSKSDGYEQYF
TRBD1 many TRBJ1-2 13 TRBV29-1 TGCAGCGTCAAACAGACAGGGGGCTATGGCTACACCTTC CSVKQTGGYGYTF
. many TRBJ2-6 17 TRBV24-1 TGTGCCACCAGTGGCAGGATCGGCCTCTCTGGGGCCAACGTCCTGACTTTC CATSGRIGLSGANVLTF
TRBD1 . TRBJ1-2 13 TRBV7-2 TGTGCCAGCAGCTGGGACAGGGACTATGGCTACACCTTC CASSWDRDYGYTF